These 26 T cell receptor beta chains were sequenced from one sample in a study of blood T cell repertoires in COVID-19. Generated by immunoSEQ multiplex PCR, the TCRdb table keeps only in-frame clones and is missing some. Among 130,000 to 150,000 clones listed, about four fifths were seen once. Source material: PBMCs or T cells enriched from blood (not recorded which). All receptors come from a man aged 50-59 years who had recovered from COVID-19.

The gene calls are TRBV11-3 and TRBJ2-1, with TRBD2 matching over 11 bases. Trimming cost V 1 base and J 9 bases; bases outside gene matches: 2. CDR1 is SGHNT, CDR2 YENEEA, per germline. This CDR3 has 14 amino acids. CDR3 coding DNA: TGTGCCAGCAGCTTAGGACTAGCGGGGCGTGAGCAGTTCTTC. Its protein is CASSLGLAGREQFF.

J is TRBJ1-5 and V is TRBV5-5; D ambiguous. Deletions cut 3 bases from V and 5 bases from J, with 6 bases between. Germline CDR1 SGHKS, CDR2 YYEKEE (reference sequence). CDR3 length: 12 amino acids. CDR3 bases: TGTGCCAGCAGCTCGGGAGATCAGCCCCAGCATTTT. This encodes CASSSGDQPQHF.

The CDR3 is CAITQPGQGAADTQYF. The CDR3 region has the DNA TGTGCCATCACCCAGCCGGGACAGGGGGCAGCAGATACGCAGTATTTT. The chain joins TRBV10-3 to TRBJ2-3; 12 bases map to TRBD1. The germline V gene has CDR1 ENHRY and CDR2 SYGVKD. CDR3 length equals 16 residues. V dropped 7 bases and J dropped 4; count of bases not matched to a gene: 9.

This clone has just one count. The V and J genes are TRBV20-1 and TRBJ1-5; no definite D call. Germline-derived CDR1 and CDR2 are DFQATT and SNEGSKA (reference sequence). The CDR3 spans 13 residues. V lost 3 bases to trimming and J lost 5 bases, with 11 bases between them. The CDR3 DNA reads TGCAGTGCTAGTAACGGGGTGGATCAGCCCCAGCATTTT. Its protein product is CSASNGVDQPQHF.

The V gene is TRBV2, the J gene TRBJ1-1; 7 nucleotides line up with TRBD1. Germline V lookup: CDR1 SNHLY, CDR2 FYNNEI. J lost 2 bases, V lost 2 bases, and 5 bases had no gene match. The CDR3 spans 15 residues. The CDR3 here is CASSETGVDNTEAFF. Written as DNA, the CDR3 is TGTGCCAGCAGTGAAACAGGGGTCGACAACACTGAAGCTTTCTTT.

J is TRBJ2-3 and V is TRBV3-1 (or the pseudogene TRBV3-2), with 12 bases that match TRBD2. The junction had 2 bases not matched to a gene; V was cut back by 4 bases and J by 6 bases. Looked up from germline, CDR1 is LGHDT and CDR2 is YNNKEL (reference sequence). CDR3 length: 14 amino acids. The CDR3 here is CASSRGLAGDTQYF. The DNA of the CDR3 is TGTGCCAGCAGCCGAGGACTAGCGGGGGATACGCAGTATTTT.

The chain couples TRBV27 to TRBJ1-1; TRBD1 aligns across 7 bases. CDR1 is MNHEY and CDR2 is SMNVEV in the germline V gene (reference sequence). The CDR3 is made up of 17 amino acids. After removal of 1 base from V and 4 bases from J, the junction contained 12 bases not matched to a gene. The CDR3 protein is CASSLFIMEGAVTEAFF. The CDR3 DNA follows: TGTGCCAGCAGTTTATTTATCATGGAGGGGGCTGTCACTGAAGCTTTCTTT.

The rearrangement uses TRBV4-1 and TRBJ2-7; D not resolved. Per germline, CDR1 MGHRA and CDR2 YSYEKL. The CDR3 is 12 amino acids. V gave up 3 bases and J gave up 7 bases, with 10 bases separating them. The CDR3 loop is CASSQGSGEQYF. Written as DNA, the CDR3 is TGCGCCAGCAGCCAGGGCTCTGGGGAGCAGTACTTC.

There are many counts of this clone. The chain employs TRBV30 and TRBJ2-2, with a tentative D call TRBD1 (5 bases). The V gene lost 3 bases and the J gene lost 6 bases, with 14 bases spanning the gap. The CDR3 spans 14 residues. CDR1 and CDR2 (germline): GTSNPN, SVGIG (reference sequence). This CDR3 is CAWRSDTGPGELFF. For the CDR3, the DNA is TGTGCCTGGAGGTCGGACACAGGCCCCGGGGAGCTGTTTTTT.

This clone was counted only a few times. This chain connects TRBV27 to TRBJ1-4; TRBD1 matches 8 bases. The length of the CDR3 is 14 residues. The germline V gene has CDR1 MNHEY and CDR2 SMNVEV (reference sequence). V trimming: 6 bases; J trimming: 6 bases; junction bases outside the gene matches: 6. This chain's CDR3 is CASSSTGVHEKLFF. CDR3 nucleotides: TGTGCCAGCAGCTCGACAGGGGTACATGAAAAACTGTTTTTT.

The V gene is TRBV6-6, the J gene TRBJ1-3; 9 bases match TRBD1. Losses at the gene ends were 6 bases for V and 0 bases for J; bases not matched to a gene: 3. Germline CDR1 MNHNY, CDR2 SVGAGI (reference sequence). The CDR3 loop spans 15 amino acids. CDR3 nucleotides: TGTGCCAGCAGCGACAGGGGGGGCTCTGGAAACACCATATATTTT. Its translation: CASSDRGGSGNTIYF.

This rearrangement joins TRBV5-5 to TRBJ1-6; D ambiguous. The V end lost 2 bases, the J end lost 2 bases, and 5 bases lay between the germline ends. The CDR3 totals 14 residues. Per the germline V gene, CDR1 is SGHKS and CDR2 is YYEKEE (reference sequence). CDR3 loop: CASSFNPYNSPLHF. CDR3 DNA sequence: TGTGCCAGCAGCTTTAATCCCTATAATTCACCCCTCCACTTT. Drawing the rest from reference TRBV5-5 and TRBJ1-6, the complete variable domain is DAGVTQSPTHLIKTRGQQVTLRCSPISGHKSVSWYQQVLGQGPQFIFQYYEKEERGRGNFPDRFSARQFPNYSSELNVNALLLGDSALYLCASSFNPYNSPLHFGNGTRLTVT.

The rearrangement links TRBV28 to TRBJ1-5; no clear D gene. Trimming took 7 bases from V and 4 from J, leaving 11 bases between them. CDR3 length: 13 amino acids. Germline assignment: CDR1 MDHEN and CDR2 SYDVKM. CDR3: CASTQTQNQPQHF. The CDR3 bases are TGTGCCAGCACCCAAACCCAGAATCAGCCCCAGCATTTT.

The chain combines TRBV18 with TRBJ2-7; 11 bases line up with TRBD1. The CDR3 has 15 amino acids. The ends lost 7 bases at V and 2 bases at J; junction bases unmatched: 7. From germline, CDR1 is KGHSH and CDR2 LQKENI. Written as DNA, the CDR3 is TGTGCCAGCTTCCGGGACAGGGGGACCACCTACGAGCAGTACTTC. This sequence encodes CASFRDRGTTYEQYF.

V is TRBV7-4 and J is TRBJ1-6, with no clear D. CDR3 size: 15 residues. Between the trimmed V and J ends, which lost 1 base and 9 bases, there was a span of 13 bases. Germline V gives CDR1 SGHVT, CDR2 SQSDAQ. This chain's CDR3 is CASSLVSRRVSPLHF. The CDR3 region has the DNA TGTGCCAGCAGCTTAGTTTCCCGGCGGGTTTCACCCCTCCACTTT.

The chain links TRBV5-8 to TRBJ1-2, with 9 bases that match TRBD1. The CDR3 spans 16 residues. The J segment lost 7 bases and the V segment lost 3 bases, leaving 13 bases of the junction unmatched. Germline CDR1 is SGHTS and CDR2 is YDEGEE. The CDR3 protein is CASSSGTGWKVGGYTF. CDR3 bases: TGTGCCAGCAGCTCCGGGACAGGGTGGAAAGTCGGTGGCTACACCTTC.

V and J are TRBV3-1 (or the pseudogene TRBV3-2) and TRBJ1-5; 8 bases line up with TRBD1. Germline CDR1 LGHDT, CDR2 YNNKEL (reference sequence). The CDR3 is made up of 17 amino acids. Germline trimming cut 1 base from V and 0 bases from J; bases unmatched to any gene: 5. In DNA form, the CDR3 reads TGTGCCAGCAGCCAAGGGCGGGACAGGCTTAGCAATCAGCCCCAGCATTTT. Translating it yields CASSQGRDRLSNQPQHF.

This rearrangement joins TRBV7-8 to TRBJ2-7; 8 nucleotides agree with TRBD1. CDR1 is SGHVS and CDR2 is FQNEAQ in the germline V gene. This CDR3 comprises 15 residues. V lost 6 bases and J lost 2; bases outside the gene matches: 9. CDR3 protein: CASSFRTGLPYEQYF. As DNA, the CDR3 is TGTGCCAGCAGTTTCAGGACAGGGCTACCCTACGAGCAGTACTTC. The full variable domain, its missing parts supplied by reference TRBV7-8 and TRBJ2-7, is GAGVSQSPRYKVAKRGQDVALRCDPISGHVSLFWYQQALGQGPEFLTYFQNEAQLDKSGLPSDRFFAERPEGSVSTLKIQRTQQEDSAVYLCASSFRTGLPYEQYFGPGTRLTVT.

The chain employs TRBV27 and TRBJ1-1; weak D call: TRBD1 (5 bases). Germline CDR1 and CDR2: MNHEY and SMNVEV (reference sequence). V lost 5 bases, J lost 2 bases, and 12 bases lay in between. CDR3 length: 14 amino acids. CDR3 bases: TGTGCCAGCAGTCGGGGGGGGTACAACACTGAAGCTTTCTTT. Its protein product is CASSRGGYNTEAFF.

The V gene is TRBV30, the J gene TRBJ1-4; the match to TRBD1 covers 8 bases. With 3 bases clipped from V and 7 bases from J, the junction kept 7 bases outside the gene matches. CDR1 is GTSNPN and CDR2 is SVGIG in the germline V gene (reference sequence). The CDR3 extends over 14 amino acids. The CDR3 is CAWRDSGGGEKLFF. The CDR3 DNA reads TGTGCCTGGAGGGATTCAGGGGGCGGTGAAAAACTGTTTTTT.

The chain has TRBV7-2 and TRBJ1-2; D is uncertain. Germline V CDR1 and CDR2: SGHTA, FQGNSA. V lost 5 bases and J 8 bases, leaving 12 bases between the germline ends. The CDR3 length is 12 residues. CDR3 nucleotide sequence: TGTGCCAGCAGCACCCTCGAGGGAGGCTACACCTTC. Its translation: CASSTLEGGYTF.

On this clone: In the same sample, other DNA sequences code for this CDR3. V is TRBV18 and J is TRBJ2-4, with a weak D call TRBD1 (7 bases). CDR1 and CDR2 (germline): KGHSH, LQKENI. Trimming left V 2 bases short and J 6 bases short, with 11 bases between. This CDR3 contains 14 residues. DNA of the CDR3: TGTGCCAGCTCACCAGGGCAGGGGGGAAACATTCAGTACTTC. This gives the protein CASSPGQGGNIQYF.

V is TRBV7-9 and J is TRBJ2-7; D is perhaps TRBD1 (6 bases). Trimming removed 5 bases from V and 1 base from J, with 12 bases in between. This CDR3 spans 14 amino acids. CDR1 SEHNR and CDR2 FQNEAQ come from the germline V gene (reference sequence). CDR3 amino acids: CASSPGQLSYEQYF. The CDR3, as DNA: TGTGCCAGCAGCCCCGGACAGTTATCCTACGAGCAGTACTTC.

This rearrangement joins TRBV7-2 to TRBJ2-7; the match to TRBD1 covers 7 bases. The V gene end was trimmed by 4 bases and the J gene end by 2 bases; junction bases not matched to a gene: 5. The V gene's germline CDR1 is SGHTA and CDR2 FQGNSA. The CDR3 loop spans 14 amino acids. The DNA of the CDR3 is TGTGCCAGCAGCTCGACAGGGTACACCTACGAGCAGTACTTC. It yields the protein CASSSTGYTYEQYF.

V gene TRBV19 combines with J gene TRBJ1-4; 7 bases map to TRBD1. After removal of 2 bases from V and 3 bases from J, the junction contained 9 bases not matched to a gene. From germline, CDR1 is LNHDA and CDR2 SQIVND (reference sequence). The CDR3 has 17 residues. CDR3 residues: CASSIMLPGGANEKLFF. The DNA of the CDR3 is TGTGCCAGTAGTATAATGCTCCCAGGGGGAGCTAATGAAAAACTGTTTTTT.

The chain uses TRBV6-5 and TRBJ1-5, with 11 bases matching TRBD1. Germline V gives CDR1 MNHEY, CDR2 SVGAGI. V lost 7 bases and J lost 9; bases outside the gene matches: 11. CDR3 length: 15 residues. CDR3 in DNA: TGTGCCAGCAACCCCGGGACAGGGGGATCTTGGCCCCAGCATTTT. Amino acid sequence: CASNPGTGGSWPQHF.